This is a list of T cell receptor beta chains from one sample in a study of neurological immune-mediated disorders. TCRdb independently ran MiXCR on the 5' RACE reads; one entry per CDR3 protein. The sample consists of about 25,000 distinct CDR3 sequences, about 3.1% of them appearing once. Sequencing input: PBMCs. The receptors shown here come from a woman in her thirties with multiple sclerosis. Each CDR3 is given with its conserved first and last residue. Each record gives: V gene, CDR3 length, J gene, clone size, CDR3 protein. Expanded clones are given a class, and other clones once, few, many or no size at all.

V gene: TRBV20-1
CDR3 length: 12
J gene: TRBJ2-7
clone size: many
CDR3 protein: CSARDSTYEQYF

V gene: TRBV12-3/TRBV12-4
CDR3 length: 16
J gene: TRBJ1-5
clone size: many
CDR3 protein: CASSFGDRGPGQPQNF

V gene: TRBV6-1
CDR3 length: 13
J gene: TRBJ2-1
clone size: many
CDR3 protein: CASSEWPNNEQFF

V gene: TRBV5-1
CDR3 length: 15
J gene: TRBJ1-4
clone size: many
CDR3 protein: CASSLRPTTNEKLFF

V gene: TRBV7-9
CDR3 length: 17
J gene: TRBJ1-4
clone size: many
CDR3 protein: CASSRRQGALSNEKLFF

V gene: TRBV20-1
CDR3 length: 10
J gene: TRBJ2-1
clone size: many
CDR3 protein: CSAGVAEQFF

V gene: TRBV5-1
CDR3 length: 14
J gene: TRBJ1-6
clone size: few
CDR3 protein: CASSLDGADSPLNF

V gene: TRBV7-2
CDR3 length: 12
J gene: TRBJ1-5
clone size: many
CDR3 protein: CASSPWGQPQHF

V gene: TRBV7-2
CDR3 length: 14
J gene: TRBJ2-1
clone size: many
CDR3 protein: CASSLGATQGEQFF

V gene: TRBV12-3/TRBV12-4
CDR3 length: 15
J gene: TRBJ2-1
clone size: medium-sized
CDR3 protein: CASSSTGGSYNEQFF

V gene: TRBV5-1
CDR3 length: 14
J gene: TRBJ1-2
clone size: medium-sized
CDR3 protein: CASSLASGEDGYTF

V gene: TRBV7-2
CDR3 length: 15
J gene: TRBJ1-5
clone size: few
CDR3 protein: CASSLETAGVQPQNF

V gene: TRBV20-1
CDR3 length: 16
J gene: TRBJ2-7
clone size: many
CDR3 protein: CSARDPLGQYKYEQYF

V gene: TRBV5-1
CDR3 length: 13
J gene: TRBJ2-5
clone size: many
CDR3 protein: CASSGDTQETQYF

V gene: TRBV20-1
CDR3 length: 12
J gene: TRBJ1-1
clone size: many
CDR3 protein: CSARDRGTEAFF

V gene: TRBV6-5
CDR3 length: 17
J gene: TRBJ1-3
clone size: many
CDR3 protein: CASSYSRQGFGGNTIYF

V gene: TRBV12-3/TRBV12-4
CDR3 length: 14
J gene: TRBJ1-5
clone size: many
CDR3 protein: CASRGGDGNQPQHF

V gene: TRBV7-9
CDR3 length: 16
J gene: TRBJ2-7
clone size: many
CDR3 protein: CASSLAWASGRYEQYF

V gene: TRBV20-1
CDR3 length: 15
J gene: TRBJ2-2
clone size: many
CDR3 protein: CSAMASGGGTGELFF

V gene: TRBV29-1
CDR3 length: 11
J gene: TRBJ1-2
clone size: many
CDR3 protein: CSVATAYGYTF

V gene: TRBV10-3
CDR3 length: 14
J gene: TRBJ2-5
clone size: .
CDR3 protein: CAISPDSRDETQYF

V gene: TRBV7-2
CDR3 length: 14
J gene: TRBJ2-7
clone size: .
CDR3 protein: CASRPGTYAYEQYF